Described below is a single T cell receptor beta chain sequence and its context. Before being deemed recovered, Cohort 3 donors had two negative PCRs, clearance, or symptom resolution. The table came from immunoSEQ multiplex PCR; TCRdb's copy has only in-frame clones and leaves some out. The data show approximately 290,000 clones, with 80% to 90% seen just once and 4.3% held by the top ten. These data are taken from a study of blood T cell repertoires in COVID-19. This CDR3 is built from 14 residues. Looked up from germline, CDR1 is MNHEY and CDR2 is SVGAGI. The V segment lost 9 bases and the J segment 5 bases; nucleotides outside the gene matches: 9.

The sample consisted of PBMCs or T cells enriched from blood (not recorded which). This clonotype was sampled from a young woman who had recovered from COVID-19. The rearrangement uses TRBV6-5 and TRBJ1-4; 7 bases are shared with TRBD1. The DNA for the CDR3 is TGTGCCAGTGCAGGGACAGTCCCGAATGAAAAACTGTTTTTT. This sequence encodes CASAGTVPNEKLFF.